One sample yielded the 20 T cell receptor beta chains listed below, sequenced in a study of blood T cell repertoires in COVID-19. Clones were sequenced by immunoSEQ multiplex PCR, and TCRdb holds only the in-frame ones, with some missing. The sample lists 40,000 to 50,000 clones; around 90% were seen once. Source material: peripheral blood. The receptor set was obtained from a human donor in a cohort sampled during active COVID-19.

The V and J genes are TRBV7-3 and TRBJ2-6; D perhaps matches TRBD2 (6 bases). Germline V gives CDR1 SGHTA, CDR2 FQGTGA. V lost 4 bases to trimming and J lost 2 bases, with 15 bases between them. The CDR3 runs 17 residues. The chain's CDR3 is CASSSPLGGAGANVLTF. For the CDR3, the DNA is TGTGCCAGCAGCTCTCCTTTGGGAGGCGCTGGGGCCAACGTCCTGACTTTC.

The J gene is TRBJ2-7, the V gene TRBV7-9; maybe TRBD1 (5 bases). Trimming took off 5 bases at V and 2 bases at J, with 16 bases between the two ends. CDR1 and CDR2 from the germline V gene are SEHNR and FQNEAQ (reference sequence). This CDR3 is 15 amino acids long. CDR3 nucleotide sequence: TGTGCCAGCAGCCTCGGATCCCAGGGTCCCTACGAGCAGTACTTC. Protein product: CASSLGSQGPYEQYF.

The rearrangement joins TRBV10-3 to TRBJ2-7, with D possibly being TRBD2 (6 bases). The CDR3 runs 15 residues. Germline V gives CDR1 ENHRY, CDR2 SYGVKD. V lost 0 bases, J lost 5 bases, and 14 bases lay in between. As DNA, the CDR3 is TGTGCCATCAGTGAGTCGGGACTCTCCATGAACGAGCAGTACTTC. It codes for CAISESGLSMNEQYF.

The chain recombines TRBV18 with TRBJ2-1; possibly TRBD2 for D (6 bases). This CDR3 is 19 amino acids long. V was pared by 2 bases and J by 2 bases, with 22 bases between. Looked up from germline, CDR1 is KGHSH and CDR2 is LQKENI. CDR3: CASSPWGEPYPPPYNEQFF. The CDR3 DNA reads TGTGCCAGCTCACCATGGGGGGAGCCCTACCCCCCTCCCTACAATGAGCAGTTCTTC. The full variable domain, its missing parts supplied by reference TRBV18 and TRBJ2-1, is NAGVMQNPRHLVRRRGQEARLRCSPMKGHSHVYWYRQLPEEGLKFMVYLQKENIIDESGMPKERFSAEFPKEGPSILRIQQVVRGDSAAYFCASSPWGEPYPPPYNEQFFGPGTRLTVL.

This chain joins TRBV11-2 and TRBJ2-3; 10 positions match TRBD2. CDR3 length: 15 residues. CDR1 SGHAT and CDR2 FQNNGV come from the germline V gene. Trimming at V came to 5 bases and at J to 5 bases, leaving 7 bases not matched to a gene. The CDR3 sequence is CASSHSGREGDTQYF. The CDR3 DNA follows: TGTGCCAGCAGCCACAGCGGGAGGGAGGGAGATACGCAGTATTTT. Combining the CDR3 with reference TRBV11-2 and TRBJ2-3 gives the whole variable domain EAGVAQSPRYKIIEKRQSVAFWCNPISGHATLYWYQQILGQGPKLLIQFQNNGVVDDSQLPKDRFSAERLKGVDSTLKIQPAKLEDSAVYLCASSHSGREGDTQYFGPGTRLTVL.

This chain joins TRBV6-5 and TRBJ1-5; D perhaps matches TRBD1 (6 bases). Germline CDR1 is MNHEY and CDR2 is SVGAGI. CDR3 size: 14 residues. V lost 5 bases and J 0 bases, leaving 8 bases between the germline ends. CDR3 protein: CASSTGYSNQPQHF. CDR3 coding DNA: TGTGCCAGCAGTACAGGGTATAGCAATCAGCCCCAGCATTTT.

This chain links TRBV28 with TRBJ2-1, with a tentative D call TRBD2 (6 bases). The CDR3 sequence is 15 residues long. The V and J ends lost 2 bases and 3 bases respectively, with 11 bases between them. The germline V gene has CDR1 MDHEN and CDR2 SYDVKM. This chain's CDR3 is CASSLGQGGYNEQFF. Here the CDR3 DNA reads TGTGCCAGCAGTTTAGGGCAGGGAGGCTACAATGAGCAGTTCTTC.

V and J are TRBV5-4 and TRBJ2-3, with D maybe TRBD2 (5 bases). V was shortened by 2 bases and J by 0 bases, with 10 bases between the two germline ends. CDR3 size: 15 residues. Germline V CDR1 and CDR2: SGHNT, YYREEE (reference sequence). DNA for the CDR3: TGTGCCAGCAGCTTAGGCGGGTCTAGCACAGATACGCAGTATTTT. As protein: CASSLGGSSTDTQYF.

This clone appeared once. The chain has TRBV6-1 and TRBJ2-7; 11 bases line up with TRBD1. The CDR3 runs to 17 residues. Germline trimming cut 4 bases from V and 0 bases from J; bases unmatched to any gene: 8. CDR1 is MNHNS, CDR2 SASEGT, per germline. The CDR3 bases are TGTGCCAGCAGTGGCCCGGGACAGGGGGAACCCTCCTACGAGCAGTACTTC. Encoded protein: CASSGPGQGEPSYEQYF.

CDR3 DNA: TGTGCCAGCAGCTCCCTACCCAACTACGAGCAGTACTTC. This sequence encodes CASSSLPNYEQYF. This chain connects TRBV7-2 to TRBJ2-7; D remains ambiguous. Germline assignment: CDR1 SGHTA and CDR2 FQGNSA. The germline V and J ends were trimmed by 4 bases and 3 bases, with 10 bases remaining between them. CDR3 length: 13 residues.

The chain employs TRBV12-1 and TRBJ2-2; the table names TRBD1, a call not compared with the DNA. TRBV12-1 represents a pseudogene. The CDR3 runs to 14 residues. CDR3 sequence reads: CASRGQGNTGELFF. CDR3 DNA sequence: TGTGCCAGCCGGGGACAGGGCAACACCGGGGAGCTGTTTTTT.

This chain's CDR3 is CASSQELAGGPTDTQYF. CDR3 bases: TGTGCCAGCAGCCAAGAACTAGCGGGAGGCCCCACAGATACGCAGTATTTT. The V and J genes are TRBV4-2 and TRBJ2-3; TRBD2 matches at 12 bases. CDR1 and CDR2 (germline): LGHNA, YNFKEQ. V lost 0 bases, J lost 2 bases, and 3 bases stayed unmatched. The CDR3 totals 17 residues.

CDR3 sequence reads: CASSLGGQTNEQFF. The CDR3 DNA sequence: TGTGCCAGCAGCTTGGGGGGACAGACAAATGAGCAGTTCTTC. The chain recombines TRBV5-6 with TRBJ2-1; 7 nucleotides match TRBD1. Germline V gene sequence: CDR1 SGHDT, CDR2 YYEEEE. Losses at the gene ends were 0 bases for V and 7 bases for J; bases not matched to a gene: 4. The CDR3 contains 14 residues.

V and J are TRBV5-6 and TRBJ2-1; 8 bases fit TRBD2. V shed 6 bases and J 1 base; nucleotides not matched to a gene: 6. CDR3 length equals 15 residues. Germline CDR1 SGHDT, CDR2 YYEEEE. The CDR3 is CASTLAGNSYNEQFF. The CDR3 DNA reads TGTGCCAGCACATTAGCGGGAAATTCCTACAATGAGCAGTTCTTC.

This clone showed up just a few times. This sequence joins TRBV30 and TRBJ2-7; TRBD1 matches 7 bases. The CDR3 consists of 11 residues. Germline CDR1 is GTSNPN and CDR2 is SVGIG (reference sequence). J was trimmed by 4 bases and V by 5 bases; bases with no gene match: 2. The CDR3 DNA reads TGTGCCTGGTCGGGACAGTACGAGCAGTACTTC. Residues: CAWSGQYEQYF.

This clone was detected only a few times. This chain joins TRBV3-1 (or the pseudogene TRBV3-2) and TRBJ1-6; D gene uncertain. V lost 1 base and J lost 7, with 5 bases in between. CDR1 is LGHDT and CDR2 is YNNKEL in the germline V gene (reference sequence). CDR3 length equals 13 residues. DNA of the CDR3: TGTGCCAGCAGCCAAGGCAGAAATTCACCCCTCCACTTT. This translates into CASSQGRNSPLHF.

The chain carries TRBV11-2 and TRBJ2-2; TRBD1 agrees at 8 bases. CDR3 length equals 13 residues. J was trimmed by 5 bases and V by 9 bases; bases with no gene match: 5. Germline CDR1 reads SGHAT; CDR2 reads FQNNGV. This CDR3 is CASDRGTTGELFF. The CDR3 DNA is TGTGCCAGTGACAGGGGTACTACCGGGGAGCTGTTTTTT. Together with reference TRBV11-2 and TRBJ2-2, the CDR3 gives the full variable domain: EAGVAQSPRYKIIEKRQSVAFWCNPISGHATLYWYQQILGQGPKLLIQFQNNGVVDDSQLPKDRFSAERLKGVDSTLKIQPAKLEDSAVYLCASDRGTTGELFFGEGSRLTVL.

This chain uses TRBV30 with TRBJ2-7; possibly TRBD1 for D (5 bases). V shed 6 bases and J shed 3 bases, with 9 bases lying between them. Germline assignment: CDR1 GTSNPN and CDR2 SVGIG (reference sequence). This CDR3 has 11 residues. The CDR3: CACSDSYEQYF. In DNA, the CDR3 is TGTGCCTGTTCTGACAGCTACGAGCAGTACTTC. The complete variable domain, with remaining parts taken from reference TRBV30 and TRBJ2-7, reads SQTIHQWPATLVQPVGSPLSLECTVEGTSNPNLYWYRQAAGRGLQLLFYSVGIGQISSEVPQNLSASRPQDRQFILSSKKLLLSDSGFYLCACSDSYEQYFGPGTRLTVT.

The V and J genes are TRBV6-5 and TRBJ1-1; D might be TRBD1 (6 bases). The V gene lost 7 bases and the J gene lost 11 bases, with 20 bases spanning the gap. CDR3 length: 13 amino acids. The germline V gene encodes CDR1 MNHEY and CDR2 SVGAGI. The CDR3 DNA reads TGTGCCAGCACCATGACAGCAGGGGAAGGGGCTTTCTTT. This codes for CASTMTAGEGAFF.

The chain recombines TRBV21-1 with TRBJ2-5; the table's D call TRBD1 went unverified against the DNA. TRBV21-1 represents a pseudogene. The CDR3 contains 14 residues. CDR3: CASSKGPTEETQYF. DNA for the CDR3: TGTGCCAGCAGCAAAGGCCCGACAGAAGAGACCCAGTACTTC.